The next 21 T cell receptor beta chains were all read from a single sample in a study of blood T cell repertoires in COVID-19. Only in-frame clones appear in the TCRdb table, and some are missing; sequencing was by immunoSEQ multiplex PCR. The table lists about 150,000 clones, 75% to 90% of them singletons. Sequencing input: peripheral blood. The receptor set was obtained from a man aged 60 to 69 with acute or convalescent COVID-19.

V and J are TRBV6-5 and TRBJ1-4, with 9 bases fitting TRBD1. The length of the CDR3 is 13 residues. With V trimmed by 8 bases and J by 5 bases, 3 bases remained unmatched. Germline assignment: CDR1 MNHEY and CDR2 SVGAGI. CDR3 sequence: CASSDRGNEKLFF. In DNA form, the CDR3 reads TGTGCCAGCTCGGACAGGGGAAATGAAAAACTGTTTTTT.

The CDR3 nucleotides are TGTGCCAGCAGCTCGGACCTAGGGGCTGGCTACACCTTC. As protein: CASSSDLGAGYTF. The V call is TRBV5-6, the J call TRBJ1-2; D may be TRBD1 (5 bases). CDR1 is SGHDT, CDR2 YYEEEE, per germline. V dropped 3 bases and J dropped 7 bases, with 13 bases sitting between them. The CDR3 covers 13 residues.

V usage is TRBV2 and J usage is TRBJ1-2; D is perhaps TRBD1 (6 bases). Germline CDR1 SNHLY, CDR2 FYNNEI. The germline V and J ends were trimmed by 1 base and 7 bases, with 13 bases remaining between them. The CDR3 has 14 amino acids. CDR3 amino acids: CASSEESGGFGYTF. CDR3 sequence (DNA): TGTGCCAGCAGTGAAGAGTCGGGGGGCTTTGGCTACACCTTC.

This clone was recorded a few times. The rearrangement uses TRBV7-2 and TRBJ2-1, with 7 nucleotides matching TRBD1. With 5 bases clipped from V and 5 bases from J, the junction kept 3 bases outside the gene matches. CDR1 SGHTA and CDR2 FQGNSA come from the germline V gene. The CDR3 totals 13 residues. In DNA form, the CDR3 reads TGTGCCAGCAGCGGCGACAGGGACAATGAGCAGTTCTTC. Residues: CASSGDRDNEQFF.

The chain combines TRBV7-2 with TRBJ2-2; perhaps TRBD2 as D (7 bases). The CDR3 runs 16 residues. The ends were cut back, 5 bases at V and 3 bases at J, with 16 bases in the middle. Germline values: CDR1 SGHTA, CDR2 FQGNSA. CDR3 DNA: TGTGCCAGCAGCCTCCCCGGGGGGCCCGACACCGGGGAGCTGTTTTTT. Translating gives CASSLPGGPDTGELFF.

The chain is built from TRBV11-2 and TRBJ2-5; 7 bases align to TRBD1. J gave up 1 base and V 6 bases, and 2 bases lay outside the gene matches. The CDR3 spans 13 residues. Germline values: CDR1 SGHAT, CDR2 FQNNGV. The CDR3 protein is CASRTGSQETQYF. In DNA, the CDR3 is TGTGCCAGCAGGACAGGGTCCCAAGAGACCCAGTACTTC.

This clone was seen a handful of times. This sequence joins TRBV11-1 and TRBJ2-1; 10 bases map to TRBD2. Germline trimming cut 5 bases from V and 5 bases from J; bases unmatched to any gene: 6. Germline CDR1 SGHAT, CDR2 FQDESV (reference sequence). The CDR3 has 15 amino acids. The CDR3 DNA sequence: TGTGCCAGCAGCCCCGCTAGCGGGGGTAACAATGAGCAGTTCTTC. It specifies CASSPASGGNNEQFF.

Only a few counts were recorded for this clone. V usage is TRBV19 and J usage is TRBJ2-1; TRBD1 agrees at 12 bases. The CDR3 is made up of 15 amino acids. In germline, CDR1 is LNHDA, CDR2 SQIVND (reference sequence). With V trimmed by 4 bases and J by 7 bases, 5 bases remained unmatched. The CDR3 reads CASSRGQGAGNEQFF. CDR3 nucleotides: TGTGCCAGTAGTAGGGGACAGGGGGCAGGAAATGAGCAGTTCTTC.

The chain links TRBV7-3 to TRBJ1-6; D is unresolved. Trimming left V 5 bases short and J 7 bases short, with 15 bases between. The CDR3 is 15 residues long. Germline CDR1 is SGHTA and CDR2 is FQGTGA. DNA of the CDR3: TGTGCCAGCAGCCCAAGCGGCGGCTACAATTCACCCCTCCACTTT. It is translated as CASSPSGGYNSPLHF.

V and J are TRBV28 and TRBJ2-5; 14 positions match TRBD2. Losses at the gene ends were 4 bases for V and 0 bases for J; bases not matched to a gene: 10. The CDR3 has 19 residues. CDR1 MDHEN and CDR2 SYDVKM come from the germline V gene. The CDR3 nucleotides read TGTGCCAGCAGTTCGACTAGCGGGAGGGTCGCATCTTACCAAGAGACCCAGTACTTC. It translates to CASSSTSGRVASYQETQYF. The variable domain in full, completed from reference TRBV28 and TRBJ2-5, reads DVKVTQSSRYLVKRTGEKVFLECVQDMDHENMFWYRQDPGLGLRLIYFSYDVKMKEKGDIPEGYSVSREKKERFSLILESASTNQTSMYLCASSSTSGRVASYQETQYFGPGTRLLVL.

To note about this clone: Other DNA variants within this sample encode the same CDR3. The V and J genes are TRBV3-1 (or the pseudogene TRBV3-2) and TRBJ1-5; no definite D call. The germline V and J ends were trimmed by 1 base and 6 bases, with 4 bases remaining between them. Germline V gene data show CDR1 as LGHDT and CDR2 as YNNKEL (reference sequence). CDR3 length: 12 amino acids. Here the CDR3 DNA reads TGTGCCAGCAGCCAAGGCGGTCAGCCCCAGCATTTT. It codes for CASSQGGQPQHF.

This chain uses TRBV4-1 with TRBJ1-2, with D maybe TRBD1 (6 bases). The germline CDR1 and CDR2 sequences are MGHRA and YSYEKL. The CDR3 is made up of 16 amino acids. The ends were cut back, 4 bases at V and 4 bases at J, with 19 bases in the middle. DNA for the CDR3: TGCGCCAGCAGCCTCCAGGTAGGGGGAGGGCCCTATGGCTACACCTTC. Its translation is CASSLQVGGGPYGYTF.

The chain has TRBV5-6 and TRBJ2-3; D gene unclear. Germline V lookup: CDR1 SGHDT, CDR2 YYEEEE. Trimming pared 3 bases from V and 5 bases from J, leaving 10 bases between. This CDR3 has 13 residues. CDR3 DNA sequence: TGTGCCAGCAGCTCTCCTGGCCGAGATACGCAGTATTTT. Its translation is CASSSPGRDTQYF.

This rearrangement joins TRBV2 to TRBJ2-2; 14 bases are a match to TRBD2. Germline loops: CDR1 SNHLY, CDR2 FYNNEI. V trimming: 7 bases; J trimming: 4 bases; junction bases outside the gene matches: 2. This CDR3 is built from 15 residues. The CDR3 nucleotides read TGTGCCAGCAAGGGACTAGCGGGAGTCACCGGGGAGCTGTTTTTT. Its protein is CASKGLAGVTGELFF.

This rearrangement joins TRBV29-1 to TRBJ2-4; D is possibly TRBD1 (5 bases). The germline gives CDR1 SQVTM, CDR2 ANQGSEA. The CDR3 has 14 residues. V lost 6 bases, J lost 0 bases, and 12 bases lay in between. CDR3: CSVTGPLAKNIQYF. As DNA, the CDR3 is TGCAGCGTCACAGGACCCCTAGCCAAAAACATTCAGTACTTC.

V and J are TRBV6-5 and TRBJ1-4, with 9 bases that match TRBD1. V shed 6 bases and J 7 bases; nucleotides not matched to a gene: 6. The CDR3 totals 14 residues. The germline V gene encodes CDR1 MNHEY and CDR2 SVGAGI. CDR3 sequence (DNA): TGTGCCAGCAGATGGACAGGGGAGGGTGAAAAACTGTTTTTT. Translated, it gives CASRWTGEGEKLFF.

This clone was observed a single time. Other DNA sequences from this sample encode an identical CDR3 as well. The chain employs TRBV6-5 and TRBJ2-7; 9 bases are a match to TRBD1. With 0 bases clipped from V and 4 bases from J, the junction kept 1 base outside the gene matches. The CDR3 consists of 14 residues. Germline values: CDR1 MNHEY, CDR2 SVGAGI. The DNA of the CDR3 is TGTGCCAGCAGTTACTCCGGACAGGGGTACGAGCAGTACTTC. Encoded protein: CASSYSGQGYEQYF.

The rearrangement uses TRBV5-1 and TRBJ1-3; TRBD1 might be the D (6 bases). The ends were cut back, 4 bases at V and 0 bases at J, with 17 bases in the middle. The CDR3 contains 17 residues. The germline CDR1 and CDR2 sequences are SGHRS and YFSETQ. The CDR3 protein is CASSQRAGASSGNTIYF. Here the CDR3 DNA reads TGCGCCAGCAGCCAGCGTGCAGGGGCGAGCTCTGGAAACACCATATATTTT.

V and J are TRBV28 and TRBJ2-1; TRBD2 agrees at 7 bases. There are 15 residues in the CDR3. V trimming: 3 bases; J trimming: 3 bases; junction bases outside the gene matches: 5. Germline V gene sequence: CDR1 MDHEN, CDR2 SYDVKM. DNA of the CDR3: TGTGCCAGCAGTTTTGTCAGCGGGAACTACAATGAGCAGTTCTTC. This translates into CASSFVSGNYNEQFF.

This chain links TRBV18 with TRBJ2-3; a possible D gene is TRBD1 (5 bases). The CDR3 runs 18 residues. Germline lookup yields CDR1 KGHSH and CDR2 LQKENI. V lost 3 bases to trimming and J lost 2 bases, with 21 bases between them. The DNA of the CDR3 is TGTGCCAGCTCACCTTCTAGGAGCAGGGCCGTAATCACAGATACGCAGTATTTT. Its translation is CASSPSRSRAVITDTQYF.

The chain is built from TRBV5-1 and TRBJ1-2; D uncertain. V lost 3 bases to trimming and J lost 4 bases, with 10 bases between them. The germline V gene encodes CDR1 SGHRS and CDR2 YFSETQ. This CDR3 comprises 13 residues. This CDR3 reads CASSSGSLYGYTF. CDR3 coding DNA: TGCGCCAGCAGCTCGGGAAGCCTCTATGGCTACACCTTC.